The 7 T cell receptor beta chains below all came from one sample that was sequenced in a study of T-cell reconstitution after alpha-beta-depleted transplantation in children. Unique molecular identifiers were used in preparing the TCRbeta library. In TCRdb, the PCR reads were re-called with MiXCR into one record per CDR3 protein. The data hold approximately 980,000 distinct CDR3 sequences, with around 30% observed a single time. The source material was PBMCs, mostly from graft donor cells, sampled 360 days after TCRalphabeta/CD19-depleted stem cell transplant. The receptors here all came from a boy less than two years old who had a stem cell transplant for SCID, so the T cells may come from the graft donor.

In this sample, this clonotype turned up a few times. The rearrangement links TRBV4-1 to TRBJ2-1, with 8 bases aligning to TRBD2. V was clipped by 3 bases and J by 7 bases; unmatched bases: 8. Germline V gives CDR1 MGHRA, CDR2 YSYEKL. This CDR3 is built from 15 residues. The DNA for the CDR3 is TGCGCCAGCAGCCAGCCGGGACTAGGACAAAATGAGCAGTTCTTC. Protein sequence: CASSQPGLGQNEQFF.

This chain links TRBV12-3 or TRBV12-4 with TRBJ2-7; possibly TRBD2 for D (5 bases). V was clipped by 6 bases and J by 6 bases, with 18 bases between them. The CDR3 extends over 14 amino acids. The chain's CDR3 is CASSYSLFEGEQYF. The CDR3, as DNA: TGTGCCAGCAGCTACAGCCTTTTCGAGGGCGAGCAGTACTTC.

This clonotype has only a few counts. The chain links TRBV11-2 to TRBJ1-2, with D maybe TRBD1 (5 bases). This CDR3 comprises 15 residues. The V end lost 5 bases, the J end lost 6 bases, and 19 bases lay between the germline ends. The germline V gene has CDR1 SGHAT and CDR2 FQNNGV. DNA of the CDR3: TGTGCCAGCAGCCCCAAAGGAGCAGGGAAGGATGGCTACACCTTC. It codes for CASSPKGAGKDGYTF.

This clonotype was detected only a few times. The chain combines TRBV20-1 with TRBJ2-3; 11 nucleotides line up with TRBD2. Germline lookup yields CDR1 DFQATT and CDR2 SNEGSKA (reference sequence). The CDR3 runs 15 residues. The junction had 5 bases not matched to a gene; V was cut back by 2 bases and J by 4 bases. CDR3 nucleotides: TGCAGTGCTAGACCGGGACTAGCGGAGGCAGATACGCAGTATTTT. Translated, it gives CSARPGLAEADTQYF.

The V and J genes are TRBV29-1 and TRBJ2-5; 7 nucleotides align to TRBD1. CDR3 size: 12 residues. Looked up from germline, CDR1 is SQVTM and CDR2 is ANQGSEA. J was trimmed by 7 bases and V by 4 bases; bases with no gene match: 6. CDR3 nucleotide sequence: TGCAGCGTTGGAGACAGGGCCGGGACCCAGTACTTC. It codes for CSVGDRAGTQYF.

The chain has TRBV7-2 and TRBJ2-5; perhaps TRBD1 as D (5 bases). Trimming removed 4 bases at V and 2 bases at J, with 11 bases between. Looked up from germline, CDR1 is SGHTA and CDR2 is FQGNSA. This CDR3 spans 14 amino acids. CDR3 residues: CASSSRVRQETQYF. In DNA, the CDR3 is TGTGCCAGCAGCTCCAGGGTCAGACAAGAGACCCAGTACTTC.

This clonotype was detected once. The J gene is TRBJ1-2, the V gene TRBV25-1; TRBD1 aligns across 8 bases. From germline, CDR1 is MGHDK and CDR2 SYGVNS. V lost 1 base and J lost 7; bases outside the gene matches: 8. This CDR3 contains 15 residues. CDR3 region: CASSEWTGKVFGYTF. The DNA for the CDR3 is TGTGCCAGCAGTGAATGGACAGGGAAAGTGTTTGGCTACACCTTC.